This T cell receptor (beta chain) was observed in a study of T cell changes during pregnancy in multiple sclerosis. The CDR3 has 15 amino acids. Germline V gives CDR1 KGHSH, CDR2 LQKENI. V lost 3 bases and J 3 bases, leaving 15 bases between the germline ends. Profiled with immunoSEQ multiplex PCR; TCRdb holds only in-frame clones, not every one. The repertoire holds 50,000 to 65,000 clones, with 80% to 95% as singletons. This sample comprised peripheral blood, obtained in the first trimester of pregnancy. The V call is TRBV18, the J call TRBJ2-7; possible D gene TRBD1, 5 bases. This sequence was found in a female donor with multiple sclerosis, enrolled in a pregnancy study. CDR3 in DNA: TGTGCCAGCTCACCTTCCTGGACGCAGGGCTACGAGCAGTACTTC. Translated, it gives CASSPSWTQGYEQYF.